A selection of T cell receptor beta chains follows, all from one sample in a study of blood T cell repertoires in COVID-19. Method: immunoSEQ multiplex PCR; TCRdb's copy keeps in-frame clones and lacks some. The table lists 85,000 to 100,000 clones, about nine tenths of them singletons. Material for sequencing was peripheral blood. The source is a man aged 55-75 years with acute or convalescent COVID-19. Each CDR3 is given with its conserved first and last residue. The D gene is left open where the match is weak. Some rows mark clone size as missing; the rest say once, few, many or name a class of expanded clone.

size,D,J,V,DNA,CDR3
-,-,TRBJ1-2,TRBV30,TGTGCCTGGAAAGGTTGGGGGGGCCCTAACTATGGCTACACCTTC,CAWKGWGGPNYGYTF
-,-,TRBJ1-1,TRBV6-5,TGTGCCAGCAGTTACTCGCTCGTGGCCACTGAAGCTTTCTTT,CASSYSLVATEAFF
-,-,TRBJ1-5,TRBV20-1,TGCAGTGCTAGTGGGCCCCTCGGGAATCAGCCCCAGCATTTT,CSASGPLGNQPQHF
-,TRBD1,TRBJ1-1,TRBV3-1/TRBV3-2,TGTGCCAGCAGCCGAGGACAGGGGAACACTGAAGCTTTCTTT,CASSRGQGNTEAFF
-,TRBD1,TRBJ2-7,TRBV7-9,TGTGCCAGCAGCTCGACAGGGGGGGACGAGCAGTACTTC,CASSSTGGDEQYF
-,-,TRBJ1-1,TRBV3-1/TRBV3-2,TGTGCCAGCAGCCAAGGAACAGGGTTTGGTAAAGCTTTCTTT,CASSQGTGFGKAFF
-,TRBD1,TRBJ1-2,TRBV9,TGTGCCAGCAGCGTATCCGGGACAGGGGTTATCTATGGCTACACCTTC,CASSVSGTGVIYGYTF
-,TRBD1,TRBJ1-5,TRBV19,TGTGCCAGTAGTATAGACCCCCGGGACAGGGATCATCAGCCCCAGCATTTT,CASSIDPRDRDHQPQHF
-,-,TRBJ2-4,TRBV2,TGTGCCAGCAGTCCAGGGGTAGCCAAAAACATTCAGTACTTC,CASSPGVAKNIQYF
-,TRBD1,TRBJ1-6,TRBV27,TGTGCCAGCAGTTGGATCCGGGGCCAGACAGGGGGCTTAAGTCGGTCACCCCTCCACTTT,CASSWIRGQTGGLSRSPLHF
-,TRBD1,TRBJ1-5,TRBV7-2,TGTGCCAGCAGCTTGGACCAGGGGGCCCGCCAGCCCCAGCATTTT,CASSLDQGARQPQHF
-,TRBD1,TRBJ1-1,TRBV2,TGTGCCAGCAGTGGGGGACAGGGGGAAGCTTTCTTT,CASSGGQGEAFF
-,TRBD1,TRBJ2-1,TRBV5-1,TGCGCCAGCAGCTTGGTCGGACAGGGGTGGTATGAGCAGTTCTTC,CASSLVGQGWYEQFF
-,TRBD2,TRBJ2-5,TRBV5-1,TGCGCCAGTACCCTATCCGGGACTAGCGAAGAGACCCAGTACTTC,CASTLSGTSEETQYF
-,-,TRBJ2-3,TRBV5-1,TGCGCCAGCAGCTTGGTGGCGGGGGCTAGCACAGATACGCAGTATTTT,CASSLVAGASTDTQYF
-,-,TRBJ2-4,TRBV7-2,TGTGCCAGCAGCTTAGGCGGGGCTGTCGGAAACATTCAGTACTTC,CASSLGGAVGNIQYF
-,-,TRBJ1-3,TRBV6-1,TGTGCCAGCAGCGAAGTCCCCACAGGGCTTTTTGGAAACACCATATATTTT,CASSEVPTGLFGNTIYF
-,-,TRBJ1-2,TRBV3-1/TRBV3-2,TGTGCCAGCAGCCAAGGTTGGGGAGGGATTCAAAACTATGGCTACACCTTC,CASSQGWGGIQNYGYTF
-,TRBD1,TRBJ2-3,TRBV29-1,TGCAGCGTCCAGGGGGCGACTTGGACAGATACGCAGTATTTT,CSVQGATWTDTQYF
-,-,TRBJ2-2,TRBV5-4,TGTGCCAGCAGCCATGTTAGCGGAAAGAACGCCGGGGAGCTGTTTTTT,CASSHVSGKNAGELFF
-,-,TRBJ2-5,TRBV5-1,TGCGCCAGCAGCTTGCCGGTGGGGGCGCCAGGACAAGAGACCCAGTACTTC,CASSLPVGAPGQETQYF
-,TRBD1,TRBJ1-1,TRBV6-5,TGTGCCACCCGGGACAGGGGGCTGACTGAAGCTTTCTTT,CATRDRGLTEAFF
-,-,TRBJ1-1,TRBV4-2,TGTGCCAGCAGCAACATCCCGAACACTGAAGCTTTCTTT,CASSNIPNTEAFF
-,-,TRBJ1-2,TRBV27,TGTGCCAGATTCCGAACAGGGATCTATGGCTACACCTTC,CARFRTGIYGYTF
once,TRBD1,TRBJ1-2,TRBV28,TGTGCCAGCAGTCCTGGACAGGACTATGGCTACACCTTC,CASSPGQDYGYTF
-,-,TRBJ1-4,TRBV11-2,TGTGCCAGCAGCCCAGTTTGGACAGCTGCAACTAATGAAAAACTGTTTTTT,CASSPVWTAATNEKLFF
-,TRBD1,TRBJ1-1,TRBV27,TGTGCCAGCAAAATGACAGGGCTAGCGCGCACTGAAGCTTTCTTT,CASKMTGLARTEAFF
-,TRBD1,TRBJ1-6,TRBV7-2,TGTGCCAGCAGCTTAGGTGGACAGGGTGGGTCACCCCTCCACTTT,CASSLGGQGGSPLHF
-,-,TRBJ1-1,TRBV4-2,TGTGCCAGCAGCCGCGGGGGACCCGGGGCTTTGAACACTGAAGCTTTCTTT,CASSRGGPGALNTEAFF
-,-,TRBJ2-7,TRBV13,TGTGCCAGCAGCTCCAACCTAGACGGCTACGAGCAGTACTTC,CASSSNLDGYEQYF
-,-,TRBJ2-1,TRBV29-1,TGCAGCGTTGAGCGTGCTTCCATGGCCCAAGGCGGGCAGTTCTTC,CSVERASMAQGGQFF